This T cell receptor beta chain comes out of a study of blood T cell repertoires in COVID-19. The CDR3 has 15 residues. V shed 5 bases and J shed 3 bases, with 16 bases lying between them. CDR1 SEHNR and CDR2 FQNEAQ come from the germline V gene (reference sequence). The assay was immunoSEQ multiplex PCR, and TCRdb's table has in-frame clones only and misses some. Among about 280,000 clones listed, 85% were seen once. The sequencing input was PBMCs or T cells enriched from blood (not recorded which). The sequence derives from a woman aged 50 to 60 who had recovered from COVID-19. This sequence joins TRBV7-9 and TRBJ1-1, with TRBD1 as a possible D gene (5 bases). CDR3 amino acids: CASSPQDTPYTEAFF. CDR3 nucleotide sequence: TGTGCCAGCAGCCCGCAGGACACTCCCTACACTGAAGCTTTCTTT.